This T cell receptor (beta chain) was profiled in a study of blood T cell repertoires in COVID-19. As for the study in general: The origin of the acute and convalescent COVID-19 samples was the United States, Italy and Spain. T cells, B-cell-depleted T cells, or PBMCs supplied cDNA or gDNA.

Germline trimming cut 7 bases from V and 4 bases from J; bases unmatched to any gene: 4. Germline V lookup: CDR1 SNHLY, CDR2 FYNNEI. The CDR3 covers 14 residues. Under the authors' procedure: Nucleated cell counts were estimated from reference gene primer amplification. TCRdb's table, derived via immunoSEQ multiplex PCR, lists solely in-frame clones and lacks some. V and J calls and clone size follow that table, whereas D and trimming were derived from the DNA. This sample has more than 95,000 clones; about 86% occur once, and the top ten carry roughly 4%. The TCR was taken from a woman between 50 and 59 years old with acute or convalescent COVID-19. Sequenced: peripheral blood. The rearrangement links TRBV2 to TRBJ2-2; 9 nucleotides agree with TRBD2. The CDR3 sequence is CASNLAGITGELFF. DNA for the CDR3: TGTGCCAGCAACCTAGCGGGGATCACCGGGGAGCTGTTTTTT.